The 25 T cell receptor beta chains given below trace back to one sample, sequenced in a study of T cell repertoires in cytomegalovirus infection. TCRdb fed the reads into MiXCR, producing one record per CDR3 protein. In the table there are about 900,000 distinct CDR3 sequences, roughly 31% of which are singletons. Their antigens are not known. The sample was cultured CD8+ T cells from PBMCs, taken from culture after CMV antigen stimulation. These TCRs come from a human donor in good health (CMV status not recorded). Some clones in this sample may be carry-over from other donors' samples.

In regard to this clonotype: One junction end disagrees with the germline gene, perhaps due to a read error. The rearrangement uses TRBV11-2 and TRBJ2-1; D assignment may be TRBD1 or TRBD2 (5 bases each). This CDR3 spans 14 amino acids. Germline CDR1 and CDR2: SGHAT and FQNNGV. In DNA, the CDR3 is TGTGCCAACAGCCCCGGGACGGTGTACAATGAGCAGTTCTTC. This codes for CANSPGTVYNEQFF. Looking up the rest from reference TRBV11-2 and TRBJ2-1 gives the full variable domain: EAGVAQSPRYKIIEKRQSVAFWCNPISGHATLYWYQQILGQGPKLLIQFQNNGVVDDSQLPKDRFSAERLKGVDSTLKIQPAKLEDSAVYLCANSPGTVYNEQFFGPGTRLTVL.

The rearrangement joins TRBV12-3 or TRBV12-4 to TRBJ2-7; 8 nucleotides align to TRBD1. The CDR3 totals 14 residues. With 5 bases clipped from V and 4 bases from J, the junction kept 7 bases outside the gene matches. CDR3 region: CASSPTGEVYEQYF. The CDR3 nucleotides read TGTGCCAGCAGTCCGACAGGGGAAGTGTACGAGCAGTACTTC.

This clonotype came up a few times. V and J are TRBV6-1 and TRBJ2-7; 9 nucleotides match TRBD1. V shed 6 bases, J shed 6 bases, and the junction held 6 bases outside the gene matches. This CDR3 is 13 amino acids long. Germline loops: CDR1 MNHNS, CDR2 SASEGT. The CDR3 sequence: CASRDRGTVEQYV. CDR3 nucleotides: TGTGCCAGCAGGGACAGGGGAACGGTCGAGCAGTACGTC.

The V call is TRBV4-2, the J call TRBJ1-1; D remains unclear. Germline CDR1 and CDR2: LGHNA and YNFKEQ. Trimming left V 0 bases short and J 4 bases short, with 18 bases between. The CDR3 extends over 17 amino acids. CDR3 protein: CASSQDSVLASGTEAFF. CDR3 DNA: TGTGCCAGCAGCCAAGACAGCGTACTAGCTTCGGGCACTGAAGCTTTCTTT.

The table lists this clonotype with a count of one. V usage is TRBV7-9 and J usage is TRBJ1-1; the match to TRBD1 covers 9 bases. Germline V lookup: CDR1 SEHNR, CDR2 FQNEAQ (reference sequence). The CDR3 runs 15 residues. Unmatched junction bases numbered 5, after V lost 1 base and J lost 5 bases. This chain's CDR3 is CASSLVNRGRTEAFF. DNA of the CDR3: TGTGCCAGCAGCTTAGTGAACAGGGGGCGTACTGAAGCTTTCTTT.

This clonotype was recorded many times. The chain has TRBV7-2 and TRBJ1-6; TRBD1 matches 7 bases. This CDR3 has 17 amino acids. CDR1 is SGHTA, CDR2 FQGNSA, per germline. The trim removed 3 bases at V and 7 bases at J, leaving 12 bases unmatched. The chain's CDR3 is CASSLGTALISNSPLHF. The CDR3 DNA sequence: TGTGCCAGCAGCTTGGGGACAGCCCTTATATCGAATTCACCCCTCCACTTT.

In its sample, this clonotype was seen a few times. V and J are TRBV7-6 and TRBJ1-1; no definite D call. The V gene's germline CDR1 is SGHVS and CDR2 FNYEAQ. The CDR3 length is 15 residues. With 1 base removed from V and 0 bases from J, the gap between germline ends came to 9 bases. The CDR3 DNA sequence: TGTGCCAGCAGCTTAGGGGAATTCATGAACACTGAAGCTTTCTTT. It yields the protein CASSLGEFMNTEAFF.

This clonotype was counted many times. This sequence joins TRBV7-6 and TRBJ1-1; 7 nucleotides line up with TRBD1. After removal of 4 bases from V and 3 bases from J, the junction contained 5 bases not matched to a gene. The CDR3 is made up of 14 amino acids. Per the germline V gene, CDR1 is SGHVS and CDR2 is FNYEAQ. The CDR3 DNA reads as TGTGCCAGCAGCTACTCTCAGGGGGACACTGAAGCTTTCTTT. Encoded protein: CASSYSQGDTEAFF.

Regarding this clonotype: A read error may explain this, as a much larger clone is one base away. The chain carries TRBV7-6 and TRBJ1-5; 12 bases agree with TRBD1. The CDR3 loop spans 17 amino acids. The germline V gene has CDR1 SGHVS and CDR2 FNYEAQ. Germline trimming cut 5 bases from V and 4 bases from J; bases unmatched to any gene: 9. The CDR3 nucleotides read TGTGCCAGCAGCGAAGGGACAGGGGGCGGGATTAATCAGCCCCAGCATTTT. Translated, it gives CASSEGTGGGINQPQHF.

This clonotype was found many times. This chain joins TRBV2 and TRBJ2-7; D is possibly TRBD2 (5 bases). The germline V gene has CDR1 SNHLY and CDR2 FYNNEI. The CDR3 covers 14 residues. The V end was cut by 1 base, the J end by 6 bases, with 13 bases between. CDR3 sequence reads: CASSEGLSGSEQYV. For the CDR3, the DNA is TGTGCCAGCAGTGAAGGGCTCTCGGGGAGCGAGCAGTACGTC.

The chain employs TRBV15 and TRBJ1-1; D call uncertain. The V end was cut by 0 bases, the J end by 0 bases, with 8 bases between. This CDR3 is built from 15 residues. Germline V gene data show CDR1 as LNHNV and CDR2 as YYDKDF (reference sequence). CDR3 coding DNA: TGTGCCACCAGCAGAGATCCACCCATGAACACTGAAGCTTTCTTT. Translated, it gives CATSRDPPMNTEAFF.

About this clonotype: At one of its ends the junction is not consistent with the germline gene, which may arise from a read error. The genes are TRBV25-1 and TRBJ1-6; D perhaps matches TRBD1 (6 bases). The length of the CDR3 is 13 residues. CDR1 is MGHDK, CDR2 SYGVNS, per germline. Here the CDR3 DNA reads TGTGCCAGTATACAGGGATATAACTCACCCCTCCACTTT. Translated, it gives CASIQGYNSPLHF.

This clonotype was observed many times. The CDR3 reads CASQDRGQISGANVLTF. In DNA, the CDR3 is TGTGCCAGTCAGGACAGGGGCCAAATCTCTGGGGCCAACGTCCTGACTTTC. This chain links TRBV6-1 with TRBJ2-6; 9 nucleotides match TRBD1. J was trimmed by 0 bases and V by 9 bases; bases with no gene match: 9. Germline V CDR1 and CDR2: MNHNS, SASEGT. CDR3 length equals 17 residues.

This clonotype appeared a few times. V and J are TRBV6-5 and TRBJ2-2, with 9 bases fitting TRBD2. The germline V gene encodes CDR1 MNHEY and CDR2 SVGAGI. There are 17 residues in the CDR3. The trim removed 4 bases at V and 3 bases at J, leaving 9 bases unmatched. The CDR3 region is CASSFFSGGRDTGELFF. The CDR3 nucleotides are TGTGCCAGCAGTTTCTTCAGCGGGGGGCGTGACACCGGGGAGCTGTTTTTT.

The rearrangement joins TRBV20-1 to TRBJ2-1, with TRBD2 as a possible D gene (5 bases). The V and J ends lost 3 bases and 10 bases respectively, with 16 bases between them. Germline CDR1 and CDR2: DFQATT and SNEGSKA (reference sequence). The CDR3 has 13 residues. The CDR3 loop is CSARNGERREQFF. The DNA of the CDR3 is TGCAGTGCTAGGAACGGGGAGCGAAGGGAGCAGTTCTTC.

The table lists this clonotype with a few counts. The genes are TRBV7-6 and TRBJ2-7, with TRBD2 matching 8 bases. Germline CDR1 and CDR2: SGHVS and FNYEAQ. The CDR3 has 15 amino acids. V dropped 5 bases and J dropped 6; count of bases not matched to a gene: 12. The CDR3 protein is CASSPIAGGATEQYF. The CDR3, as DNA: TGTGCCAGCAGCCCTATCGCCGGGGGGGCGACCGAGCAGTACTTC.

The V call is TRBV19, the J call TRBJ2-1; 9 bases align to TRBD2. This CDR3 comprises 15 residues. The V and J ends lost 7 bases and 8 bases, in that order; junction bases with no gene match: 12. Germline V CDR1 and CDR2: LNHDA, SQIVND (reference sequence). Here the CDR3 DNA reads TGTGCCAGTAACTTTGTGGCGGGGGGGGGGGATGAGCAGTTCTTC. This encodes CASNFVAGGGDEQFF.

The V gene is TRBV7-3, the J gene TRBJ1-2, with 9 bases that match TRBD1. Germline-derived CDR1 and CDR2 are SGHTA and FQGTGA. V gave up 5 bases and J gave up 3 bases; unmatched junction bases: 16. The CDR3 contains 18 residues. For the CDR3, the DNA is TGTGCCAGCAGCCTTCGCCCCGGGACAGGGCGTTGGGACTATGGCTACACCTTC. This codes for CASSLRPGTGRWDYGYTF. Full variable domain (rest looked up from reference TRBV7-3 and TRBJ1-2): GAGVSQTPSNKVTEKGKYVELRCDPISGHTALYWYRQSLGQGPEFLIYFQGTGAADDSGLPNDRFFAVRPEGSVSTLKIQRTERGDSAVYLCASSLRPGTGRWDYGYTFGSGTRLTVV.

This sequence joins TRBV19 and TRBJ1-1; D is perhaps TRBD1 (5 bases). Trimming shortened V by 7 bases and J by 6 bases, and 18 bases separated the two germline ends. CDR3 size: 14 residues. The germline CDR1 and CDR2 sequences are LNHDA and SQIVND (reference sequence). The CDR3 loop is CASNWGGGGPEAFF. DNA of the CDR3: TGTGCCAGTAATTGGGGCGGCGGCGGACCTGAAGCTTTCTTT.

The J gene is TRBJ1-1, the V gene TRBV11-1; the match to TRBD1 covers 10 bases. The CDR3 is 15 residues long. Germline CDR1 reads SGHAT; CDR2 reads FQDESV (reference sequence). V trimming: 6 bases; J trimming: 5 bases; junction bases outside the gene matches: 9. CDR3 nucleotide sequence: TGTGCCAGCAGTCTAGCCGGGACAGGGGTTACTGAAGCTTTCTTT. Its translation: CASSLAGTGVTEAFF.

The rearrangement links TRBV4-2 to TRBJ2-1; 10 bases are shared with TRBD2. V trimming: 0 bases; J trimming: 8 bases; junction bases outside the gene matches: 13. The V gene's germline CDR1 is LGHNA and CDR2 YNFKEQ. The CDR3 has 18 amino acids. The DNA of the CDR3 is TGTGCCAGCAGCCAAGATCCGTCCGGTCTAGCGGGGGTCTATGAGCAGTTCTTC. Its translation is CASSQDPSGLAGVYEQFF.

This clonotype has only a few counts. This sequence joins TRBV4-3 and TRBJ2-5, with TRBD1 matching 9 bases. The germline CDR1 and CDR2 sequences are LGHNA and YSLEER. The CDR3 is made up of 15 amino acids. V trimming: 0 bases; J trimming: 5 bases; junction bases outside the gene matches: 4. DNA of the CDR3: TGCGCCAGCAGCCAAGATGGGACAGGGTACGAGACCCAGTACTTC. Translated: CASSQDGTGYETQYF.

This clonotype was picked up a small number of times. This chain uses TRBV7-9 with TRBJ1-1; maybe TRBD1 (6 bases). V was pared by 7 bases and J by 4 bases, with 13 bases between. Germline CDR1 is SEHNR and CDR2 is FQNEAQ (reference sequence). CDR3 length: 13 residues. CDR3 nucleotides: TGTGCCAGCATTCAGGGGCCGGTCACTGAAGCTTTCTTT. Its translation: CASIQGPVTEAFF.

This clonotype was seen a handful of times. The chain combines TRBV10-3 with TRBJ1-5, with D possibly matching TRBD1 (6 bases). CDR3 length equals 17 residues. V was cut by 2 bases and J by 6 bases, with 20 bases left in between. Germline V gene data show CDR1 as ENHRY and CDR2 as SYGVKD. The chain's CDR3 is CAISEKAVVLGGQPQHF. The CDR3 nucleotides are TGTGCCATCAGTGAGAAGGCTGTCGTTCTAGGGGGTCAGCCCCAGCATTTT.

Only a few counts were recorded for this clonotype. The chain carries TRBV12-3 or TRBV12-4 and TRBJ1-4, with 11 bases identical to TRBD1. J lost 6 bases, V lost 6 bases, and 6 bases had no gene match. The CDR3 has 15 amino acids. CDR3 DNA: TGTGCCAGCAGCCACTGGACAGGGGGCGATGAAAAACTGTTTTTT. Its protein is CASSHWTGGDEKLFF.